This T cell receptor beta chain was captured in a study of blood T cell repertoires in COVID-19. Looking at the study overall: There were acute and convalescent COVID-19 samples, and they came from the United States, Italy and Spain. Sources were T cells, B-cell-depleted T cells, or PBMCs; the material itself was cDNA or gDNA.

Original analysis: Cell counts per sample came from amplifying reference gene primers. The data were produced by immunoSEQ multiplex PCR, yet TCRdb's version contains in-frame clones alone and is incomplete. V and J calls and clone size are given by that table; D and trimming were obtained from the DNA. In the table there are a few hundred thousand clones, around four fifths of which are singletons. Trimming cost V 3 bases and J 5 bases, with 17 bases left between them. Germline V gene sequence: CDR1 SGHDN, CDR2 FVKESK. CDR3 length: 16 amino acids. Sequencing was performed on peripheral blood. This clonotype was sampled from a woman between 50 and 59 years old with active or convalescent COVID-19. The V and J genes are TRBV14 and TRBJ2-1, with D possibly matching TRBD2 (6 bases). CDR3 in amino acids: CASSHLTLRDDNEQFF. In DNA form, the CDR3 reads TGTGCCAGCAGCCACCTCACCTTGCGGGACGACAATGAGCAGTTCTTC.